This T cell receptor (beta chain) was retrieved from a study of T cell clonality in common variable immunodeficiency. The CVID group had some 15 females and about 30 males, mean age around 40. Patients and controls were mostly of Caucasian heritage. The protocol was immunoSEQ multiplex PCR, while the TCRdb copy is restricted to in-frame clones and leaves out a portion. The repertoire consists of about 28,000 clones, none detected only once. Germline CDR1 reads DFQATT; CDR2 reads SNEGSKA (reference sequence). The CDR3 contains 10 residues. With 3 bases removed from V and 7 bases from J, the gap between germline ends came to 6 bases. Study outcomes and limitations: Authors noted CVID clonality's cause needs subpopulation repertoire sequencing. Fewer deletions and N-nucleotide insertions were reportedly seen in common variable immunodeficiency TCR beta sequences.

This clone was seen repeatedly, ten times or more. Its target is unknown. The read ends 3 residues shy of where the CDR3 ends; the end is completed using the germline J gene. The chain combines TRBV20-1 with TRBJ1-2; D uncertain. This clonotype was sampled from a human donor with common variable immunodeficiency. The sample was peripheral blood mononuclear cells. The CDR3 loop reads CSASQFGYTF. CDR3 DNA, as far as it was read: TGCAGTGCTAGTCAGTTTGGC.